This passage covers 15 T cell receptor beta chains from one sample sequenced in a study of T-cell reconstitution after alpha-beta-depleted transplantation in children. Using unique molecular identifiers, the investigators prepared the TCRbeta library. Each CDR3 protein is one row after TCRdb ran MiXCR on the PCR reads. The repertoire holds 300,000 to 400,000 distinct CDR3 sequences, about an eighth seen once, with around 4% in the top ten. The input for sequencing was PBMCs, taken from the stem cell graft. The receptors here all came from a human donor who donated a stem cell graft to a child with Fanconi anemia.

The sample holds many counts of this clonotype. J is TRBJ2-3 and V is TRBV5-1, with 10 bases identical to TRBD1. The germline V gene encodes CDR1 SGHRS and CDR2 YFSETQ. J lost 6 bases, V lost 5 bases, and 6 bases had no gene match. This CDR3 spans 14 amino acids. The CDR3 reads CASSFGQGDDTQYF. CDR3 DNA: TGCGCCAGCAGTTTCGGACAGGGGGACGATACGCAGTATTTT. Using reference TRBV5-1 and TRBJ2-3 for the parts outside the CDR3, the full variable domain is KAGVTQTPRYLIKTRGQQVTLSCSPISGHRSVSWYQQTPGQGLQFLFEYFSETQRNKGNFPGRFSGRQFSNSRSEMNVSTLELGDSALYLCASSFGQGDDTQYFGPGTRLTVL.

This clonotype was seen more than once but under ten times. The chain links TRBV12-3 or TRBV12-4 to TRBJ1-2, with D hard to call. V was cut by 3 bases and J by 2 bases, with 7 bases left in between. The length of the CDR3 is 13 residues. The CDR3 reads CASSFQRNYGYTF. The CDR3 coding sequence is TGTGCCAGCAGTTTCCAGAGAAACTATGGCTACACCTTC.

This clonotype was observed a few times. The chain has TRBV29-1 and TRBJ2-1, with D perhaps TRBD2 (5 bases). Germline assignment: CDR1 SQVTM and CDR2 ANQGSEA. V lost 7 bases and J 9 bases, leaving 19 bases between the germline ends. This CDR3 has 13 residues. This CDR3 is CSAVGRPRGEQFF. Written as DNA, the CDR3 is TGCAGCGCTGTAGGACGTCCCCGGGGTGAGCAGTTCTTC.

This clonotype was seen at least ten times. CDR3 sequence reads: CASSLITGGMNTEAFF. CDR3 coding DNA: TGTGCCAGCAGCTTAATTACAGGGGGCATGAACACTGAAGCTTTCTTT. This sequence joins TRBV5-5 and TRBJ1-1; 9 bases line up with TRBD1. Germline assignment: CDR1 SGHKS and CDR2 YYEKEE (reference sequence). The trim removed 2 bases at V and 0 bases at J, leaving 5 bases unmatched. CDR3 length: 16 amino acids.

V usage is TRBV7-2 and J usage is TRBJ2-7; D may be TRBD1 (5 bases). The germline V gene has CDR1 SGHTA and CDR2 FQGNSA. CDR3 size: 15 residues. Trimming pared 5 bases from V and 1 base from J, leaving 15 bases between. CDR3 loop: CASSRSHDRSYEQYF. In nucleotides, the CDR3 is TGTGCCAGCAGCCGCTCCCACGACAGATCCTACGAGCAGTACTTC.

This clonotype showed up just a few times. The chain combines TRBV12-3 or TRBV12-4 with TRBJ2-3; 10 nucleotides match TRBD1. Unmatched junction bases numbered 10, after V lost 3 bases and J lost 4 bases. The CDR3 runs to 17 residues. CDR3 amino acids: CASSFPSTGGGADTQYF. The CDR3 DNA sequence: TGTGCCAGCAGTTTCCCGTCGACAGGGGGCGGGGCAGATACGCAGTATTTT.

This clonotype was recorded a few times. The chain is built from TRBV11-3 and TRBJ1-4, with D possibly TRBD1 on 6 matching bases. The germline V gene encodes CDR1 SGHNT and CDR2 YENEEA. CDR3 length: 15 residues. Trimming removed 4 bases at V and 4 bases at J, with 13 bases between. For the CDR3, the DNA is TGTGCCAGCAGCTCGACAGGCATTCATAATGAAAAACTGTTTTTT. Protein sequence: CASSSTGIHNEKLFF.

This clonotype showed up just a few times. The V and J genes are TRBV4-2 and TRBJ2-1, with 8 bases matching TRBD2. V gave up 0 bases and J gave up 0 bases; unmatched junction bases: 13. This CDR3 is built from 20 residues. Germline V gives CDR1 LGHNA, CDR2 YNFKEQ. The CDR3: CASSQEPSGSFISSYNEQFF. The CDR3, as DNA: TGTGCCAGCAGCCAAGAGCCTAGCGGGTCCTTCATTAGCTCCTACAATGAGCAGTTCTTC.

In regard to this clonotype: The junction departs from germline at one end; a sequencing error may be responsible. The CDR3 sequence: CTSSLYGRTVQETQYF. Written as DNA, the CDR3 is TGCACCAGCAGCTTGTACGGCAGGACCGTCCAAGAGACCCAGTACTTC. The rearrangement uses TRBV5-1 and TRBJ2-5; D remains unclear. Germline CDR1 is SGHRS and CDR2 is YFSETQ. The CDR3 has 16 residues. Looking up the rest from reference TRBV5-1 and TRBJ2-5 gives the full variable domain: KAGVTQTPRYLIKTRGQQVTLSCSPISGHRSVSWYQQTPGQGLQFLFEYFSETQRNKGNFPGRFSGRQFSNSRSEMNVSTLELGDSALYLCTSSLYGRTVQETQYFGPGTRLLVL.

This clonotype appeared many times. The chain links TRBV6-5 to TRBJ2-7; D may be TRBD2 (6 bases). The CDR3 loop spans 15 amino acids. Deletions cut 2 bases from V and 2 bases from J, with 13 bases between. Germline loops: CDR1 MNHEY, CDR2 SVGAGI. The CDR3 DNA follows: TGTGCCAGCAGTTACATGGGTCGGGGGACCTACGAGCAGTACTTC. This encodes CASSYMGRGTYEQYF.

This chain links TRBV5-1 with TRBJ2-7, with D possibly being TRBD1 or TRBD2 (6 bases each). This CDR3 contains 15 residues. Germline V CDR1 and CDR2: SGHRS, YFSETQ. The V end was cut by 0 bases, the J end by 5 bases, with 15 bases between. CDR3 nucleotides: TGCGCCAGCAGCTTGGTGGGGGCTAGCGACGACGAGCAGTACTTC. This encodes CASSLVGASDDEQYF.

J is TRBJ1-2 and V is TRBV12-3 or TRBV12-4, with no clear D. The length of the CDR3 is 14 residues. V lost 7 bases to trimming and J lost 2 bases, with 14 bases between them. The CDR3 region has the DNA TGTGCCAGCACCAGACAATTGACCAACTATGGCTACACCTTC. Protein sequence: CASTRQLTNYGYTF.

The CDR3 DNA follows: TGTGCCAGCAGTTACCCCCGGGGCCGGGGGGATCATCAGCCCCAGCATTTT. It specifies CASSYPRGRGDHQPQHF. The chain couples TRBV6-2 or TRBV6-3 to TRBJ1-5, with D possibly being TRBD1 (5 bases). The CDR3 is 17 amino acids. Germline CDR1 reads MNHEY; CDR2 reads SVGEGT. V lost 2 bases and J lost 5, with 19 bases in between.

The chain couples TRBV5-1 to TRBJ1-6, with D maybe TRBD1 (5 bases). CDR1 and CDR2 (germline): SGHRS, YFSETQ. V was clipped by 0 bases and J by 10 bases, with 14 bases between them. The length of the CDR3 is 15 residues. The CDR3 protein is CASSLGQGGGSPLHF. The CDR3, as DNA: TGCGCCAGCAGCTTGGGGCAGGGTGGCGGATCACCCCTCCACTTT.

Of note for this clonotype: A much larger clonotype is one base distant, so this may be a read error. The chain is built from TRBV5-1 and TRBJ1-4, with 9 bases matching TRBD1. Germline V gives CDR1 SGHRS, CDR2 YFSETQ. The CDR3 totals 17 residues. The CDR3 sequence is CANSWGQGRGPNEKLFF. CDR3 nucleotides: TGCGCCAACAGCTGGGGACAGGGAAGAGGACCTAATGAAAAACTGTTTTTT. The variable domain in full, with the rest retrieved from reference TRBV5-1 and TRBJ1-4, is KAGVTQTPRYLIKTRGQQVTLSCSPISGHRSVSWYQQTPGQGLQFLFEYFSETQRNKGNFPGRFSGRQFSNSRSEMNVSTLELGDSALYLCANSWGQGRGPNEKLFFGSGTQLSVL.